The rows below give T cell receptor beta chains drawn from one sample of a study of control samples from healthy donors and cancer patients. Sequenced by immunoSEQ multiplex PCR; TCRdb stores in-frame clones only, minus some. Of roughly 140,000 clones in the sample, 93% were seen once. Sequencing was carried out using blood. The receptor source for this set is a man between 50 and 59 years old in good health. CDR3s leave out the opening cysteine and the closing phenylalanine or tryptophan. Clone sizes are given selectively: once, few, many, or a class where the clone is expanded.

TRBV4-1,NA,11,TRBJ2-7,ASSQVSSNEQY
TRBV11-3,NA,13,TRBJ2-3,ASSSRAGGTDTQY
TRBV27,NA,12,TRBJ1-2,ASSFTGGNYGYT
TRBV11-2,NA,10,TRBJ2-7,ASSLMSHEQY
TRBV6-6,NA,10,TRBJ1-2,ASNADSSGYT
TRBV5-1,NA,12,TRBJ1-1,ASSFWDWNTEAF
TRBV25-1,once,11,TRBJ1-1,ASSGLPGTEAF
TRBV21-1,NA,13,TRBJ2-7,ASSKPDRKPYEQY
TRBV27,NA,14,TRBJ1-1,ASSFWTGGPNTEAF
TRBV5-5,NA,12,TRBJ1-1,ASSGMTANTEAF
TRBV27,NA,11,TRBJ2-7,ASSPTLPYEQY
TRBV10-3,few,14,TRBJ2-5,AISETRDRKQETQY
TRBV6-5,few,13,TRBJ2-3,ASSYELAGTDTQY
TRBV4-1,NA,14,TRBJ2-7,ASSQSTSGRAYEQY
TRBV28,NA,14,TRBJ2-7,ASSFKSGWGTYEQY
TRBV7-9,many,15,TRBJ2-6,ASSLAGGVSGANVLT
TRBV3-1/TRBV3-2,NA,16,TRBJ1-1,ASSQVSAGLLGNTEAF
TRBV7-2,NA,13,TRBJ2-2,ASSPTSGSTGELF
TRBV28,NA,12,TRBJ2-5,ASSPLWPQETQY
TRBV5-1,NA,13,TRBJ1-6,ASSLSGTDNSPLH
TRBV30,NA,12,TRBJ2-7,AWRPGTSSGEQY
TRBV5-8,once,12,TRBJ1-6,ASSLKHNNSPLH
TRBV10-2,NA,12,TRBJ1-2,ASSESRGVAGYT
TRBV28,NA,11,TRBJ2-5,ASSFRGRETQY
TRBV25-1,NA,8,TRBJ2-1,ASSYQEQF
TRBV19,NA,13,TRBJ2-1,ASSIGAGSYNEQF
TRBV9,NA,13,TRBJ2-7,ASSVDEGTTYEQY
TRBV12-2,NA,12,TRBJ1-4,ASRLLQGWEKLF